Sequencing of this TCR beta chain was carried out in a study of cytomegalovirus exposure and HLA in healthy donors. Germline V lookup: CDR1 MNHEY, CDR2 SMNVEV (reference sequence). The CDR3 spans 14 residues. V lost 0 bases and J 4 bases, leaving 7 bases between the germline ends. The PCR contained 60 Vbeta and 13 Jbeta primers. Per the authors' pipeline: The count from a later analysis was 60 million to 85 million unique TCR beta chains, 9 million to 12 million of them shared. Sequencing was performed with immunoSEQ multiplex PCR; in TCRdb, only in-frame clones are kept and a portion is missing. V, J and clone size are those of that table, while D and trimming were read from the DNA. The sample has under 100,000 clones, 65% to 80% seen once. Participants comprised healthy donors of bone marrow. As regards this clone: Its antigen remains unknown.

Points from the study as a whole: Later analysis showed most CMV-associated TCR beta chains appearing HLA-restricted. An Asian-associated ancestry cluster reportedly showed fewer N-insertions than the roughly 670-donor mean in a later analysis.

The specimen sequenced was PBMCs. The chain uses TRBV27 and TRBJ1-3; no firm D call. The TCR was taken from a human donor in good health. The CDR3 bases are TGTGCCAGCAGTTTATCTCCCCGGGGAAACACCATATATTTT. Translating gives CASSLSPRGNTIYF.